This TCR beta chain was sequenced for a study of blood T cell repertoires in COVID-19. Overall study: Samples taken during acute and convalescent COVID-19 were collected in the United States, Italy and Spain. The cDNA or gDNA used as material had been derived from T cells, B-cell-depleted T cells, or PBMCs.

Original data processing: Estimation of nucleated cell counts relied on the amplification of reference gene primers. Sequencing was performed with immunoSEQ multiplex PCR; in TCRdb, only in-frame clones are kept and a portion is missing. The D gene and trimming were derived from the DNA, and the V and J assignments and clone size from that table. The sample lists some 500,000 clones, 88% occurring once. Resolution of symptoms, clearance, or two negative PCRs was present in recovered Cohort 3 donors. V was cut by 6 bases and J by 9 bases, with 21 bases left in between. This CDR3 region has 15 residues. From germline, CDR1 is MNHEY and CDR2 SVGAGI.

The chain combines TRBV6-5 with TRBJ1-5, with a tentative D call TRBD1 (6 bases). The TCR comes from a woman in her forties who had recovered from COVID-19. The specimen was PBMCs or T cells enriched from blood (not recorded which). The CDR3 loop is CASSLTGSNVVPQHF. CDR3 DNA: TGTGCCAGCAGCCTGACAGGCTCGAACGTGGTGCCCCAGCATTTT.